This T cell receptor beta chain was documented in a study of blood T cell repertoires in COVID-19. Overall study context: Sites across the United States, Italy and Spain contributed samples from acute and convalescent COVID-19.

Profiling relied on immunoSEQ multiplex PCR, and the TCRdb table lists in-frame clones only, not all of them. The sample has around 180,000 clones, roughly 70% seen once. Germline V gene sequence: CDR1 SEHNR, CDR2 FQNEAQ (reference sequence). Losses at the gene ends were 4 bases for V and 3 bases for J; bases not matched to a gene: 4. The CDR3 totals 14 residues. The rearrangement uses TRBV7-9 and TRBJ2-7; 9 bases map to TRBD1. The sequenced sample consisted of peripheral blood. The sequence came from a woman of 80 years or more with acute or convalescent COVID-19. The CDR3 region has the DNA TGTGCCAGCAGCTGGACAGGGGACCTCTACGAGCAGTACTTC. This encodes CASSWTGDLYEQYF.